The rows below give T cell receptor beta chains drawn from one sample of a study of cytomegalovirus exposure and HLA in healthy donors. Clones were read by immunoSEQ multiplex PCR, and TCRdb kept only the in-frame ones, dropping some. This sample has around 200,000 clones, with around 88% found just once. The sequencing sample was made of PBMCs. These receptors came from a woman in her twenties or thirties in good health and CMV-seronegative. The CDR3 runs from the conserved cysteine through the conserved F or W. A D gene is named only where the DNA matches it firmly. Some rows mark clone size as missing; the rest say once, few, many or name a class of expanded clone.

V	size	J	length	D	CDR3	DNA
TRBV25-1	-	TRBJ1-5	16	-	CASSERCGGDNQPQHF	TGTGCCAGCAGTGAAAGGTGTGGAGGGGACAATCAGCCCCAGCATTTT
TRBV29-1	-	TRBJ2-7	13	TRBD2	CSVVLAGAGEQYF	TGCAGCGTTGTACTAGCGGGAGCCGGCGAGCAGTACTTC
TRBV6-1	few	TRBJ1-5	15	TRBD1	CASRIDRVGDQPQHF	TGTGCCAGCAGGATAGACAGGGTAGGGGATCAGCCCCAGCATTTT
TRBV5-4	-	TRBJ2-1	16	TRBD2	CASSPPRAGGRNEQFF	TGTGCCAGCAGCCCCCCCCGAGCGGGGGGTCGGAATGAGCAGTTCTTC
TRBV6-1	few	TRBJ2-7	15	TRBD2	CASAALAGGAYEQYF	TGTGCCAGCGCCGCACTAGCGGGAGGTGCCTACGAGCAGTACTTC
TRBV27	-	TRBJ2-2	12	-	CASSIIAGELFF	TGTGCCAGCAGTATAATTGCCGGGGAGCTGTTTTTT
TRBV18	once	TRBJ2-7	13	-	CASSPSGKNEQYF	TGTGCCAGCTCACCATCGGGGAAAAACGAGCAGTACTTC
TRBV5-1	-	TRBJ2-3	16	TRBD1	CASSSRDSSSTDTQYF	TGCGCCAGCAGCTCGAGGGACAGCTCTAGCACAGATACGCAGTATTTT
TRBV5-4	-	TRBJ2-3	15	TRBD2	CASSFSSGDTDTQYF	TGTGCCAGCAGCTTTTCTAGCGGAGACACAGATACGCAGTATTTT
TRBV7-2	-	TRBJ1-2	14	-	CASSLVGIYYGYTF	TGTGCCAGCAGCTTAGTTGGAATCTACTATGGCTACACTTTC
TRBV6-1	-	TRBJ1-1	14	-	CASSEALGNTEAFF	TGTGCCAGCAGTGAAGCGCTCGGGAACACTGAAGCTTTCTTT
TRBV28	-	TRBJ1-4	14	-	CASSSKHDTEKLFF	TGTGCCAGCAGTTCCAAACATGACACGGAAAAACTGTTTTTT
TRBV15	-	TRBJ2-3	15	TRBD2	CATSRVLAATDTQYF	TGTGCCACCAGCAGAGTTCTAGCGGCCACAGATACGCAGTATTTT
TRBV15	-	TRBJ2-1	16	-	CATSRVFGGGDNEQFF	TGTGCCACCAGCAGAGTTTTTGGGGGAGGAGACAATGAGCAGTTCTTC
TRBV4-1	-	TRBJ2-5	17	TRBD1	CASSRWGDRVSRETQYF	TGCGCCAGCAGCCGCTGGGGGGACAGGGTGAGTAGAGAGACCCAGTACTTC
TRBV5-1	-	TRBJ2-7	14	TRBD1	CASSIGQASGEQYF	TGCGCCAGCAGCATAGGACAGGCGTCGGGGGAGCAGTACTTC
TRBV28	-	TRBJ1-2	14	TRBD1	CASSLFRDSYGYTF	TGTGCCAGCAGTTTGTTCAGGGACAGCTATGGCTACACCTTC
TRBV10-3	once	TRBJ2-1	13	-	CAISEETSNEQFF	TGTGCCATCAGTGAGGAAACTAGCAATGAGCAGTTCTTC
TRBV7-2	-	TRBJ2-3	17	TRBD2	CASSHRRGASSTDTQYF	TGTGCCAGCAGCCACCGGCGGGGGGCCTCTAGCACAGATACGCAGTATTTT
TRBV5-1	-	TRBJ2-2	13	-	CASSSGGPGELFF	TGCGCCAGCAGCTCCGGAGGTCCCGGGGAGCTGTTTTTT
TRBV5-1	-	TRBJ2-3	16	-	CASSLLSGTSFDTQYF	TGCGCCAGCAGCTTGCTTAGCGGAACTTCTTTCGATACGCAGTATTTT
TRBV11-2	-	TRBJ2-1	14	-	CASSFGLRWGEQFF	TGTGCCAGCAGCTTTGGACTGAGGTGGGGTGAGCAGTTCTTC
TRBV28	-	TRBJ2-2	13	-	CASSFAATGELFF	TGTGCCAGCAGTTTTGCAGCGACCGGGGAGCTGTTTTTT
TRBV6-1	-	TRBJ2-7	15	TRBD1	CASRTGQGGSYEQYF	TGTGCCAGCAGGACAGGACAGGGAGGCTCCTACGAGCAGTACTTC
TRBV7-8	-	TRBJ2-3	15	-	CASSLAPVLTDTQYF	TGTGCCAGCAGCTTAGCGCCTGTACTCACAGATACGCAGTATTTT
TRBV15	-	TRBJ2-2	13	-	CATSPSAAGELFF	TGTGCCACCAGCCCTAGCGCTGCCGGGGAGCTGTTTTTT
TRBV25-1	-	TRBJ1-1	14	-	CASSHPPGDTEAFF	TGTGCCAGCAGTCATCCCCCAGGGGACACTGAAGCTTTCTTT
TRBV6-5	-	TRBJ1-1	13	TRBD1	CASSTGGDTEAFF	TGTGCCAGCAGTACAGGGGGGGACACTGAAGCTTTCTTT
TRBV6-1	-	TRBJ2-7	13	-	CASSGPQGREQYF	TGTGCCAGCAGCGGCCCCCAGGGGCGCGAGCAGTACTTC
TRBV10-1	-	TRBJ2-1	14	-	CASSVRLAANEQFF	TGCGCCAGCAGTGTCCGCTTAGCGGCCAATGAGCAGTTCTTC
TRBV18	-	TRBJ1-2	14	-	CASSQQGNNYGYTF	TGTGCCAGCTCACAGCAGGGGAACAACTATGGCTACACCTTC
TRBV6-6	-	TRBJ2-7	12	-	CASTGVFYEQYF	TGTGCCAGCACAGGGGTGTTTTACGAGCAGTACTTC
TRBV6-5	-	TRBJ1-2	15	-	CASSLTPPEYYGYTF	TGTGCCAGCAGTCTCACACCACCCGAATACTATGGCTACACCTTC
TRBV19	-	TRBJ2-1	15	TRBD1	CASRSDRESYNEQFF	TGTGCCAGTAGATCGGACAGGGAATCCTACAATGAGCAGTTCTTC
TRBV28	-	TRBJ2-7	13	-	CASSPSLTFEQYF	TGTGCCAGCAGTCCCTCGTTGACATTCGAGCAGTACTTC
TRBV19	-	TRBJ2-1	14	-	CASTPAGDFNEQFF	TGTGCCAGTACCCCCGCCGGGGACTTCAATGAGCAGTTCTTC
TRBV11-2	-	TRBJ2-1	15	TRBD1	CASSTYGQETNEQFF	TGTGCCAGCAGCACCTATGGACAGGAGACTAATGAGCAGTTCTTC
TRBV7-9	-	TRBJ2-7	15	-	CASSLVLGQAGEQYF	TGTGCCAGCAGCTTAGTACTGGGTCAAGCCGGGGAGCAGTACTTC
TRBV11-2	-	TRBJ2-7	14	-	CASSPDWSSYEQYF	TGTGCCAGCAGCCCCGACTGGAGCTCCTACGAGCAGTACTTC
TRBV29-1	-	TRBJ2-1	12	-	CSVERSSNEQFF	TGCAGCGTTGAACGGTCCTCCAATGAGCAGTTCTTC
TRBV5-1	few	TRBJ2-2	17	TRBD1	CASSLAPGTERTGELFF	TGCGCCAGCAGCTTGGCTCCCGGGACAGAGCGCACCGGGGAGCTGTTTTTT
TRBV29-1	-	TRBJ2-7	13	-	CSVEGGPAYEQYF	TGCAGCGTTGAGGGGGGGCCGGCCTACGAGCAGTACTTC
TRBV9	-	TRBJ2-5	16	TRBD2	CASSPRGSGTQETQYF	TGTGCCAGCAGCCCGCGGGGTAGCGGGACGCAGGAGACCCAGTACTTC
TRBV5-1	-	TRBJ2-7	16	TRBD2	CASRPRGVAGSYEQYF	TGCGCCAGCCGACCAAGAGGGGTAGCGGGATCCTACGAGCAGTACTTC